This T cell receptor (beta chain) was retrieved from a study of blood T cell repertoires in COVID-19. As concerns this clone: One junction end does not reproduce the germline sequence, and a read error may be involved.

This CDR3 is built from 17 residues. The germline gives CDR1 SGHAT, CDR2 FQNNGV. TCRdb keeps only in-frame clones here, not all; method: immunoSEQ multiplex PCR. The sample has around 100,000 clones, 80% to 90% seen once. The receptor comes from a woman older than 75 with acute or convalescent COVID-19. Sequencing was carried out using peripheral blood. The gene calls are TRBV11-2 and TRBJ1-2; no reliable D call. For the CDR3, the DNA is TGTGCCAGCAGCTTAATCTACACGGAGGGTTCTAGCTATGGCCACACCTTC. The encoded protein is CASSLIYTEGSSYGHTF.